This is a list of T cell receptor beta chains from one sample in a study of cytomegalovirus exposure and HLA in healthy donors. TCRdb keeps only in-frame clones here, not all; method: immunoSEQ multiplex PCR. The repertoire holds under 200,000 clones, with around three quarters as singletons. Material for sequencing was PBMCs. Source of these receptors: a woman in her forties or fifties in good health and CMV-seronegative. Each CDR3 is given with its conserved first and last residue. The D gene is left open where the match is weak. The size field is filled for only some rows; it gives once, few, many or a size class.

D | J | V | size | CDR3 | DNA
TRBD2 | TRBJ2-7 | TRBV9 | few | CASSVGTSGTYEQYF | TGTGCCAGCAGCGTTGGGACTAGCGGGACCTACGAGCAGTACTTC
- | TRBJ1-5 | TRBV19 | - | CASSITGTSSNQPQHF | TGTGCCAGTAGTATAACCGGGACAAGTAGCAATCAGCCCCAGCATTTT
TRBD2 | TRBJ2-7 | TRBV6-5 | - | CASSPSGGEQYF | TGTGCCAGCAGTCCCTCGGGGGGCGAGCAGTACTTC
- | TRBJ2-1 | TRBV28 | - | CASSLRGEQFF | TGTGCCAGCAGTTTACGGGGAGAGCAGTTCTTC
- | TRBJ2-7 | TRBV7-2 | - | CASSEWRSSYEQYF | TGTGCCAGCAGTGAGTGGAGGAGCTCCTACGAGCAGTACTTC
TRBD2 | TRBJ2-1 | TRBV6-1 | - | CASTPGLAGANEQFF | TGTGCCAGCACTCCGGGACTAGCGGGAGCCAATGAGCAGTTCTTC
TRBD1 | TRBJ2-7 | TRBV15 | - | CATSRDTGTGGSPSTYEQYF | TGTGCCACCAGCAGAGATACCGGGACAGGGGGTTCACCCTCGACCTACGAGCAGTACTTC
- | TRBJ2-3 | TRBV7-2 | - | CASSPFPRGAGDTQYF | TGTGCCAGCAGCCCCTTTCCCCGGGGGGCCGGAGATACGCAGTATTTT
TRBD2 | TRBJ2-5 | TRBV28 | - | CASSTSLLAGGRRGETQYF | TGTGCCAGCAGTACCTCTCTACTAGCGGGGGGGCGACGTGGAGAGACCCAGTACTTC
- | TRBJ2-5 | TRBV2 | - | CASTRLPGETQYF | TGTGCCAGCACCCGACTCCCTGGAGAGACCCAGTACTTC
TRBD2 | TRBJ2-1 | TRBV6-1 | - | CASSESTSGLYNEQFF | TGTGCCAGCAGTGAAAGTACTAGCGGGCTTTACAATGAGCAGTTCTTC
- | TRBJ2-5 | TRBV9 | - | CASSVDTQQETQYF | TGTGCCAGCAGCGTAGATACACAACAAGAGACCCAGTACTTC
- | TRBJ2-6 | TRBV27 | - | CASAFSGRGANVLTF | TGTGCCAGCGCATTTTCGGGGAGAGGGGCCAACGTCCTGACTTTC
TRBD1 | TRBJ2-7 | TRBV6-1 | - | CASSSGQGAYEQYF | TGTGCCAGCAGTAGCGGACAGGGCGCCTACGAGCAGTACTTC
TRBD2 | TRBJ2-1 | TRBV7-3 | - | CASSLMSTSGPNEQFF | TGTGCCAGCAGCTTAATGAGTACTAGCGGGCCCAATGAGCAGTTCTTC
- | TRBJ2-7 | TRBV28 | - | CASSLLRDGAYEQYF | TGTGCCAGCAGTCTACTTCGGGATGGGGCCTACGAGCAGTACTTC
- | TRBJ1-4 | TRBV15 | - | CATSRETSTNEKLFF | TGTGCCACCAGCAGAGAGACATCAACTAATGAAAAACTGTTTTTT
- | TRBJ2-1 | TRBV7-3 | few | CASSLNARGSYNEQFF | TGTGCCAGCAGCCTCAACGCGAGGGGGTCCTACAATGAGCAGTTCTTC
TRBD2 | TRBJ2-1 | TRBV2 | - | CASSGTSGVSYNEQFF | TGTGCCAGCAGTGGGACTAGCGGGGTTTCCTACAATGAGCAGTTCTTC
- | TRBJ1-1 | TRBV2 | - | CASSRRGIGYEAFF | TGTGCCAGCAGTAGAAGGGGGATAGGATATGAAGCTTTCTTT
- | TRBJ2-7 | TRBV7-2 | once | CASIRGSTSYEQYF | TGTGCCAGCATCCGGGGGTCAACGTCCTACGAGCAGTACTTC
- | TRBJ2-2 | TRBV7-6 | few | CASSSRTGTKTGELFF | TGTGCCAGCAGCTCAAGGACAGGGACTAAGACCGGGGAGCTGTTTTTT
- | TRBJ2-7 | TRBV7-2 | - | CASSLSVAGAGASYEQYF | TGTGCCAGCAGCTTAAGTGTAGCCGGGGCAGGGGCGTCCTACGAGCAGTACTTC
- | TRBJ1-2 | TRBV5-1 | few | CASSDLPGDGYTF | TGCGCCAGCAGTGACTTGCCGGGGGATGGCTACACCTTC
TRBD2 | TRBJ2-1 | TRBV2 | few | CASISLAGGNNEQFF | TGTGCCAGCATTTCGCTAGCGGGGGGAAACAATGAGCAGTTCTTC
TRBD2 | TRBJ2-2 | TRBV6-5 | - | CASRPGTRVSGELFF | TGTGCCAGCAGGCCCGGGACTAGGGTTTCCGGGGAGCTGTTTTTT
- | TRBJ1-3 | TRBV28 | - | CASKKGGRSSGNTIYF | TGTGCCAGCAAAAAGGGTGGGAGAAGCTCTGGAAACACCATATATTTT
TRBD1 | TRBJ1-4 | TRBV5-4 | few | CASSSATGGNEKLFF | TGTGCCAGCAGCTCGGCGACAGGGGGGAATGAAAAACTGTTTTTT
- | TRBJ2-3 | TRBV11-1 | - | CASSSTNTDTQYF | TGTGCCAGCAGCTCTACTAACACAGATACGCAGTATTTT
TRBD2 | TRBJ2-3 | TRBV6-6 | few | CASRTSGTDTQYF | TGTGCCAGCAGGACTAGCGGAACAGATACGCAGTATTTT
TRBD1 | TRBJ2-2 | TRBV7-9 | - | CASSLAGQVYTGELFF | TGTGCCAGCAGCTTAGCCGGACAGGTTTACACCGGGGAGCTGTTTTTT
- | TRBJ2-7 | TRBV10-2 | - | CASRDRDNYEQYF | TGCGCCAGCAGGGACCGGGACAACTACGAGCAGTACTTC
TRBD2 | TRBJ2-7 | TRBV19 | few | CASSPGLADGSYEQYF | TGTGCCAGTAGTCCAGGACTAGCGGACGGCTCCTACGAGCAGTACTTC
- | TRBJ1-5 | TRBV28 | - | CASSTGGSNQPQHF | TGTGCCAGCAGTACCGGCGGGAGCAATCAGCCCCAGCATTTT
TRBD1 | TRBJ1-4 | TRBV9 | - | CASSGKTGGMEKLFF | TGTGCCAGCAGCGGAAAGACAGGGGGGATGGAAAAACTGTTTTTT
- | TRBJ1-1 | TRBV7-9 | - | CASSFETLNTEAFF | TGTGCCAGCAGCTTCGAAACTTTGAACACTGAAGCTTTCTTT
TRBD1 | TRBJ1-6 | TRBV7-6 | - | CASSSGGGNSPLHF | TGTGCCAGCAGCTCAGGGGGCGGGAATTCACCCCTCCACTTT
TRBD1 | TRBJ2-7 | TRBV7-2 | - | CASSPGNDRGRGEQYF | TGTGCCAGCAGCCCAGGGAATGACAGGGGAAGGGGAGAGCAGTACTTC
- | TRBJ1-2 | TRBV4-3 | - | CASSQGRGGQVDYGYTF | TGCGCCAGCAGCCAAGGCCGAGGCGGGCAGGTCGACTATGGCTACACCTTC
- | TRBJ1-1 | TRBV7-8 | - | CASSTDSVNTEAFF | TGTGCCAGCAGCACGGACAGCGTGAACACTGAAGCTTTCTTT
- | TRBJ2-1 | TRBV25-1 | - | CASSEYAGLDNEQFF | TGTGCCAGCAGTGAATATGCTGGCCTTGACAATGAGCAGTTCTTC
TRBD2 | TRBJ2-5 | TRBV4-1 | - | CASSHATGTSGTQETQYF | TGCGCCAGCAGCCATGCAACCGGGACTAGCGGAACACAAGAGACCCAGTACTTC
- | TRBJ1-4 | TRBV2 | once | CASKGDLGKEKLFF | TGTGCCAGCAAGGGGGACCTTGGGAAAGAAAAACTGTTTTTT
- | TRBJ2-7 | TRBV6-1 | - | CASSEMAGGLDEQYF | TGTGCCAGCAGTGAAATGGCAGGGGGACTCGACGAGCAGTACTTC
- | TRBJ2-7 | TRBV9 | - | CASSAGTDSYEQYF | TGTGCCAGCAGCGCCGGAACAGACTCCTACGAGCAGTACTTC
- | TRBJ1-4 | TRBV28 | - | CASSHDGAREKLFF | TGTGCCAGCAGCCACGATGGGGCGCGAGAAAAACTGTTTTTT
- | TRBJ1-5 | TRBV6-5 | - | CASSYSVTTQPQHF | TGTGCCAGCAGTTACTCGGTAACTACTCAGCCCCAGCATTTT
TRBD1 | TRBJ2-2 | TRBV18 | - | CASSLRDRVDNTGELFF | TGTGCCAGCTCATTGCGGGACAGGGTTGATAACACCGGGGAGCTGTTTTTT
TRBD2 | TRBJ2-4 | TRBV25-1 | - | CASTKGLAGENIQYF | TGTGCCAGCACCAAAGGACTAGCGGGAGAAAACATTCAGTACTTC
- | TRBJ1-4 | TRBV21-1 | few | CASSKSRQGNEKLFF | TGTGCCAGCAGCAAATCGAGACAGGGTAATGAAAAACTGTTTTTT
- | TRBJ2-7 | TRBV6-5 | many | CASSYSQRSYEQYF | TGTGCCAGCAGTTACAGCCAGCGATCCTACGAGCAGTACTTC
- | TRBJ1-4 | TRBV10-3 | - | CAISRQLQYEKLFF | TGTGCCATCAGTAGACAGTTACAGTATGAAAAACTGTTTTTT
TRBD1 | TRBJ2-5 | TRBV6-6 | - | CASSYLGTGGAETQYF | TGTGCCAGCAGTTACCTGGGGACAGGGGGCGCCGAGACCCAGTACTTC